This T cell receptor (beta chain) was sequenced during a study of cytotoxic CD8 clonotypes in ibrutinib-treated CLL. V dropped 4 bases and J dropped 7 bases, with 14 bases sitting between them. CDR1 and CDR2 (germline): GTSNPN, SVGIG (reference sequence). The CDR3 consists of 13 residues. The assay was immunoSEQ multiplex PCR, and TCRdb's table has in-frame clones only and misses some. The sample has some 200,000 clones, about 75% seen once. The chain couples TRBV30 to TRBJ1-3; D uncertain. The TCR originated in a human donor with chronic lymphocytic leukemia. The source material was PBMCs, sampled after 12 months of ibrutinib treatment. The chain's CDR3 is CAWTISVGNTIYF. The CDR3 bases are TGTGCCTGGACCATAAGTGTGGGCAACACCATATATTTT. Based on the CDR3 plus reference TRBV30 and TRBJ1-3, the full variable domain is SQTIHQWPATLVQPVGSPLSLECTVEGTSNPNLYWYRQAAGRGLQLLFYSVGIGQISSEVPQNLSASRPQDRQFILSSKKLLLSDSGFYLCAWTISVGNTIYFGEGSWLTVV.